Below are 27 T cell receptor beta chains sequenced from a single sample in a study of Graves' ophthalmopathy and Graves' hyperthyroidism. RNA transcripts served as template for amplifying TCR beta CDR3 sequences. After a first-round RT-PCR with HTBI primers, a second-round multiplex PCR was run. TCRdb fed the multiplex PCR reads into MiXCR, producing one record per CDR3 protein. In the table there are roughly 610,000 distinct CDR3 sequences, roughly 20% of which are singletons. Specimen: peripheral blood. These TCRs come from a young woman with stable Graves' hyperthyroidism. Some clones in this sample may be carry-over from other donors' samples.

This clonotype was found many times. J is TRBJ1-5 and V is TRBV30; D unresolved. This CDR3 region has 14 residues. Germline V lookup: CDR1 GTSNPN, CDR2 SVGIG (reference sequence). Trimming pared 7 bases from V and 2 bases from J, leaving 15 bases between. CDR3 coding DNA: TGTGCCTCCACTGGCCCAGCGGGCAATCAGCCCCAGCATTTT. Its protein is CASTGPAGNQPQHF.

The chain joins TRBV30 to TRBJ1-1; D unclear. Deletions cut 7 bases from V and 8 bases from J, with 14 bases between. The CDR3 totals 11 residues. Per the germline V gene, CDR1 is GTSNPN and CDR2 is SVGIG (reference sequence). CDR3 protein: CALHRRAEAFF. The CDR3 bases are TGTGCCTTGCACCGACGGGCGGAAGCTTTCTTT.

This clonotype was detected ten times or more. J is TRBJ2-7 and V is TRBV27; D remains unclear. The germline gives CDR1 MNHEY, CDR2 SMNVEV (reference sequence). CDR3 length: 12 residues. Trimming pared 4 bases from V and 2 bases from J, leaving 6 bases between. CDR3 region: CASSSSTYEQYF. CDR3 DNA sequence: TGTGCCAGCAGTTCATCCACCTACGAGCAGTACTTC.

The rearrangement links TRBV18 to TRBJ1-5; D uncertain. The length of the CDR3 is 15 residues. V gave up 4 bases and J gave up 6 bases, with 16 bases separating them. In germline, CDR1 is KGHSH, CDR2 LQKENI. The CDR3 loop reads CASSQDEGSFQPQHF. CDR3 coding DNA: TGTGCCAGCTCACAAGATGAGGGCTCTTTTCAGCCCCAGCATTTT. The full variable domain, with the rest looked up from reference TRBV18 and TRBJ1-5, is NAGVMQNPRHLVRRRGQEARLRCSPMKGHSHVYWYRQLPEEGLKFMVYLQKENIIDESGMPKERFSAEFPKEGPSILRIQQVVRGDSAAYFCASSQDEGSFQPQHFGDGTRLSIL.

J is TRBJ2-7 and V is TRBV27; no firm D call. Per germline, CDR1 MNHEY and CDR2 SMNVEV (reference sequence). This CDR3 contains 12 residues. V was trimmed by 2 bases and J by 5 bases, leaving 7 bases between them. CDR3: CASSLIGHEQYF. CDR3 nucleotide sequence: TGTGCCAGCAGTTTAATTGGCCACGAGCAGTACTTC.

This clonotype was counted many times. This rearrangement joins TRBV18 to TRBJ1-1; no clear D. This CDR3 has 13 residues. Trimming left V 1 base short and J 1 base short, with 4 bases between. Germline CDR1 reads KGHSH; CDR2 reads LQKENI. This CDR3 reads CASSPRENTEAFF. CDR3 bases: TGTGCCAGCTCACCACGGGAGAACACTGAAGCTTTCTTT.

At least ten counts were recorded for this clonotype. The CDR3 sequence: CASSALGRSAGNTIYF. CDR3 nucleotide sequence: TGTGCCAGTAGTGCCCTGGGGCGCAGCGCTGGAAACACCATATATTTT. The rearrangement joins TRBV19 to TRBJ1-3; a possible D gene is TRBD1 (5 bases). In germline, CDR1 is LNHDA, CDR2 SQIVND (reference sequence). This CDR3 comprises 16 residues. V was clipped by 5 bases and J by 2 bases, with 16 bases between them.

This clonotype was picked up many times. The chain joins TRBV12-5 to TRBJ1-5; D is possibly TRBD1 (5 bases). V was pared by 6 bases and J by 4 bases, with 10 bases between. Germline V gives CDR1 LGHNT, CDR2 FRNRAP. This CDR3 is 13 amino acids long. CDR3 sequence reads: CASGPGTNQPQHF. CDR3 sequence (DNA): TGTGCTAGTGGCCCAGGGACGAATCAGCCCCAGCATTTT.

The V and J genes are TRBV28 and TRBJ2-3; the match to TRBD1 covers 10 bases. This CDR3 has 12 residues. Per the germline V gene, CDR1 is MDHEN and CDR2 is SYDVKM. With V trimmed by 5 bases and J by 15 bases, 8 bases remained unmatched. The CDR3 protein is CASSGGTGVFYF. CDR3 nucleotides: TGTGCCAGCAGTGGAGGGACAGGGGTTTTTTATTTT.

This clonotype has a handful of counts. This sequence may be a read error, since a much larger clone differs from it by one base. The J gene is TRBJ1-1, the V gene TRBV12-3 or TRBV12-4; D call uncertain. The CDR3 contains 12 residues. As DNA, the CDR3 is TGTGCCAGCAAGTCGAGGGAGGCTGAAGCTTGCTTT. This translates into CASKSREAEACF.

This clonotype was detected only a few times. The chain has TRBV6-1 and TRBJ2-7; 9 nucleotides line up with TRBD1. V gave up 6 bases and J gave up 0 bases; unmatched junction bases: 6. Germline values: CDR1 MNHNS, CDR2 SASEGT. The CDR3 is made up of 15 amino acids. The CDR3: CASRTGTGFSYEQYF. As DNA, the CDR3 is TGTGCCAGCAGGACCGGGACAGGGTTCTCCTACGAGCAGTACTTC.

There are many counts of this clonotype. The chain combines TRBV19 with TRBJ1-1, with a possible D match to TRBD1 (5 bases). This CDR3 has 14 residues. V lost 5 bases, J lost 3 bases, and 13 bases lay in between. The germline V gene has CDR1 LNHDA and CDR2 SQIVND (reference sequence). The CDR3 sequence: CASSEGTEYTEAFF. CDR3 in DNA: TGTGCCAGTAGTGAAGGGACGGAATACACTGAAGCTTTCTTT.

This clonotype appeared many times. The genes are TRBV27 and TRBJ2-5, with a weak D call TRBD1 (6 bases). The CDR3 spans 15 residues. V was shortened by 7 bases and J by 1 base, with 16 bases between the two germline ends. Germline CDR1 is MNHEY and CDR2 is SMNVEV (reference sequence). The CDR3 sequence: CASNGLDSLQETQYF. DNA of the CDR3: TGTGCCAGCAATGGCTTGGACAGCCTCCAAGAGACCCAGTACTTC.

In this sample, this clonotype turned up many times. This rearrangement joins TRBV29-1 to TRBJ1-2, with a tentative D call TRBD1 (6 bases). This CDR3 region has 15 residues. Germline V lookup: CDR1 SQVTM, CDR2 ANQGSEA. Trimming removed 4 bases from V and 1 base from J, with 16 bases in between. The CDR3 spells CSVGGGGPINYGYTF. CDR3 nucleotides: TGCAGCGTTGGAGGGGGGGGCCCGATTAACTATGGCTACACCTTC.

This clonotype came up many times. This chain connects TRBV20-1 to TRBJ2-7; 10 nucleotides agree with TRBD2. Germline CDR1 reads DFQATT; CDR2 reads SNEGSKA (reference sequence). V lost 2 bases to trimming and J lost 5 bases; unmatched junction nucleotides: 9. The CDR3 loop spans 15 amino acids. The CDR3 sequence is CSARTTSGIKNEQYF. The CDR3 nucleotides are TGCAGTGCTAGAACAACTAGCGGGATTAAAAACGAGCAGTACTTC.

This clonotype was recorded at least ten times. The chain couples TRBV2 to TRBJ2-2; 7 positions match TRBD1. With V trimmed by 7 bases and J by 1 base, 3 bases remained unmatched. Per germline, CDR1 SNHLY and CDR2 FYNNEI. The CDR3 is 14 amino acids. The CDR3: CASIGTVNTGELFF. In DNA, the CDR3 is TGTGCCAGCATTGGGACAGTGAACACCGGGGAGCTGTTTTTT.

This clonotype was seen a handful of times. V and J are TRBV7-9 and TRBJ2-7; no clear D. Between the trimmed V and J ends, which lost 1 base and 6 bases, there was a span of 13 bases. The CDR3 consists of 14 residues. In germline, CDR1 is SEHNR, CDR2 FQNEAQ (reference sequence). For the CDR3, the DNA is TGTGCCAGCAGCTTAGTACAGAGTGTTTCCGAGCAGTACTTC. Protein: CASSLVQSVSEQYF.

This clonotype was picked up many times. The genes are TRBV30 and TRBJ2-7; the match to TRBD1 covers 9 bases. After removal of 4 bases from V and 9 bases from J, the junction contained 7 bases not matched to a gene. The germline V gene has CDR1 GTSNPN and CDR2 SVGIG (reference sequence). CDR3 size: 12 residues. The CDR3: CAWTGQGLGQYF. CDR3 DNA: TGTGCCTGGACGGGACAGGGCCTCGGGCAGTACTTC.

Points on this clonotype: The missing conserved phenylalanine or tryptophan at the end of this CDR3 makes a read error likely. V and J are TRBV7-3 and TRBJ1-3; perhaps TRBD1 as D (5 bases). V was clipped by 2 bases and J by 4 bases, with 12 bases between them. This CDR3 is 15 amino acids long. The germline gives CDR1 SGHTA, CDR2 FQGTGA. CDR3 loop: CASSLQGSGGNTIYV. Written as DNA, the CDR3 is TGTGCCAGCAGCTTACAGGGATCGGGAGGAAACACCATATATGTT.

The table lists this clonotype with many counts. One end of the junction fails to match germline, which may point to a read error. V gene TRBV7-2 combines with J gene TRBJ1-2; D may be TRBD1 (6 bases). In germline, CDR1 is SGHTA, CDR2 FQGNSA. The CDR3 loop spans 15 amino acids. The CDR3 DNA follows: TGTGCCAGCAGCTTCTGGGGGGGCAGTGACTATGGCCACACCTTC. This sequence encodes CASSFWGGSDYGHTF. The full variable domain, in which reference TRBV7-2 and TRBJ1-2 provide the parts outside the CDR3, is GAGVSQSPSNKVTEKGKDVELRCDPISGHTALYWYRQSLGQGLEFLIYFQGNSAPDKSGLPSDRFSAERTGGSVSTLTIQRTQQEDSAVYLCASSFWGGSDYGHTFGSGTRLTVV.

This clonotype was seen ten or more times. This rearrangement joins TRBV5-6 to TRBJ1-5; maybe TRBD1 (6 bases). Germline CDR1 SGHDT, CDR2 YYEEEE. Deletions cut 3 bases from V and 3 bases from J, with 13 bases between. CDR3 length: 15 residues. CDR3 nucleotides: TGTGCCAGCAGCTACCATGACAGGAACAATCAGCCCCAGCATTTT. Amino acids: CASSYHDRNNQPQHF.

The CDR3 here is CASSEAEGWDSPLHF. The CDR3 DNA sequence: TGTGCCAGCAGTGAAGCTGAAGGGTGGGATTCACCCCTCCACTTT. The chain has TRBV6-1 and TRBJ1-6; D is undetermined. Germline CDR1 and CDR2: MNHNS and SASEGT. The CDR3 runs to 15 residues. The germline V and J ends were trimmed by 0 bases and 8 bases, with 11 bases remaining between them.

This clonotype was seen at least ten times. The rearrangement links TRBV12-3 or TRBV12-4 to TRBJ1-1; D may be TRBD1 (6 bases). The CDR3 sequence is 15 residues long. Trimming cost V 7 bases and J 6 bases, with 21 bases left between them. The chain's CDR3 is CASTDRDTGLAEAFF. CDR3 DNA: TGTGCCAGCACCGACCGGGACACGGGGTTGGCTGAAGCTTTCTTT.

This clonotype was detected many times. The chain links TRBV30 to TRBJ1-5, with 7 positions matching TRBD1. Germline V gene data show CDR1 as GTSNPN and CDR2 as SVGIG (reference sequence). The CDR3 consists of 13 residues. The V segment lost 2 bases and the J segment 5 bases; nucleotides outside the gene matches: 3. CDR3 amino acids: CAWSTGADQPQHF. CDR3 nucleotide sequence: TGTGCCTGGAGTACAGGGGCCGATCAGCCCCAGCATTTT.

This clonotype was seen at least ten times. The chain has TRBV11-2 and TRBJ2-5; no clear D. The V end was cut by 1 base, the J end by 7 bases, with 10 bases between. There are 13 residues in the CDR3. Looked up from germline, CDR1 is SGHAT and CDR2 is FQNNGV. The DNA of the CDR3 is TGTGCCAGCAGCTTAGGGGGTCTGGCGACCCAGTACTTC. Translating it yields CASSLGGLATQYF.

This clonotype has at least ten counts. This rearrangement joins TRBV12-3 or TRBV12-4 to TRBJ2-7; no clear D. Trimming shortened V by 5 bases and J by 0 bases, and 14 bases separated the two germline ends. CDR3 length: 15 amino acids. The CDR3 protein is CASSPDPTGSYEQYF. The CDR3 DNA is TGTGCCAGCAGTCCGGACCCCACCGGCTCCTACGAGCAGTACTTC.

The V and J genes are TRBV11-3 and TRBJ1-2; the match to TRBD1 covers 8 bases. CDR1 and CDR2 from the germline V gene are SGHNT and YENEEA. This CDR3 spans 13 amino acids. The ends lost 5 bases at V and 7 bases at J; junction bases unmatched: 6. The CDR3 DNA is TGTGCCAGCAGCGCCAGGGGGCGAAGTGGCTACACCTTC. Protein sequence: CASSARGRSGYTF.